The clone carrying this T cell receptor (beta chain) came up many times. Its antigen is still unknown. The missing CDR3 end, 3 residues past where the read stops, is filled in from the germline J gene. The data are from a study of T cell clonality in common variable immunodeficiency. Notes on the study in general: Compared with controls, CVID subjects had fewer shared TCRbeta clones. In common variable immunodeficiency, TCR beta chains reportedly carried fewer deletions and N-nucleotide insertions. CVID subjects showed higher TCRbeta clonality than healthy controls.

Germline-derived CDR1 and CDR2 are SQVTM and ANQGSEA. The CDR3 totals 12 residues. Trimming took 4 bases from V and 0 from J, leaving 4 bases between them. Clones were read by immunoSEQ multiplex PCR, and TCRdb kept only the in-frame ones, dropping some. This sample carries about 33,000 clones, none of them present only once. Blood came from CVID subjects not ill and not taking immunomodulatory or immunosuppressive medication. This sequence was found in a human donor with common variable immunodeficiency. Sequenced material: peripheral blood mononuclear cells. The chain carries TRBV29-1 and TRBJ1-3; D not certain. CDR3 protein: CSVATSGNTIYF. The covered CDR3 bases are TGCAGCGTTGCTACCTCTGGAAACACC.